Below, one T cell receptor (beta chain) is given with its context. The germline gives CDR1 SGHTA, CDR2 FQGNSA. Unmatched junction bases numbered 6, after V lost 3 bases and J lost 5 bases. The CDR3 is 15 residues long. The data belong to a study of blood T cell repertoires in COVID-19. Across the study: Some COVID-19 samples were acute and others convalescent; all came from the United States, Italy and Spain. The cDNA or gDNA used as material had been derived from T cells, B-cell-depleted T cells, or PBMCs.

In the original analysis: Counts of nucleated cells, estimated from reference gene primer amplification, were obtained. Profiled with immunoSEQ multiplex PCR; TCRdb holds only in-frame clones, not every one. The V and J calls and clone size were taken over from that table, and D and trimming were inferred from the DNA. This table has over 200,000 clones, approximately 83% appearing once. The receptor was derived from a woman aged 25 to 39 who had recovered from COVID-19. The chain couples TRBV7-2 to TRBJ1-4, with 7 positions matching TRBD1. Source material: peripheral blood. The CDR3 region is CASSFGQAPNEKLFF. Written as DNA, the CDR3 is TGTGCCAGCAGCTTCGGACAGGCCCCAAATGAAAAACTGTTTTTT.